The 2 T cell receptor beta chains listed next were all sequenced from one sample in a study of Graves' ophthalmopathy and Graves' hyperthyroidism. The sequenced template was RNA, covering the TCR beta CDR3 region. Second-round multiplex PCR followed a first-round RT-PCR using HTBI primers. One entry per CDR3 protein results from TCRdb running MiXCR on the multiplex PCR reads. The table shows almost 750,000 distinct CDR3 sequences, with 40% occurring only once. Sequencing was performed on peripheral blood. The receptor set was obtained from an adult man with Graves' ophthalmopathy.

The chain links TRBV9 to TRBJ2-2, with unresolved D. V lost 1 base, J lost 1 base, and 8 bases lay in between. CDR3 size: 15 residues. CDR1 and CDR2 from the germline V gene are SGDLS and YYNGEE. The CDR3 reads CASSVTSQNTGELFF. The CDR3 DNA reads TGTGCCAGCAGCGTAACCTCACAGAACACCGGGGAGCTGTTTTTT.

This clonotype was found many times. The V call is TRBV5-5, the J call TRBJ2-7, with TRBD1 identical over 9 bases. J gave up 6 bases and V 4 bases, and 8 bases lay outside the gene matches. The CDR3 contains 14 residues. CDR1 SGHKS and CDR2 YYEKEE come from the germline V gene (reference sequence). CDR3: CASSPGQGVGEQYF. The CDR3 DNA reads TGTGCCAGCAGCCCGGGACAGGGTGTGGGCGAGCAGTACTTC.